This T cell receptor (beta chain) was sequenced for a study of cytomegalovirus exposure and HLA in healthy donors (dated by TCRdb to the late 2010s). With regard to the full study: According to an earlier analysis of 587 of the donors, about 180 million T cells yielded some 110 million unique TCR beta sequences and 250 to 350 Gb of sequence data. Rather than using new phenotypic data, the later analysis identified candidate immune exposures from TCR beta sequences and from how often those sequences occurred across donors. HLA typing included class I and class II loci at four-digit resolution. A later genetic analysis used genome-wide SNP genotypes for about 65% of the 666 donors, treating that subset as a discovery cohort. Across about 370 genotyped donors of the cohort, an average of roughly 200,000 unique TCR beta nucleotide sequences per donor were sequenced, and approximately 17% of those sequences were non-productive. The aim of the study was to test whether cataloging public T cell receptors could identify signatures of past pathogen exposure. Typing coverage differed by locus: A, B, C, DRB1 and DQB1 were typed in roughly 629-630 donors, DQA1 in 500 to 550, DPA1 in some 610, and DPB1 in just under 480. High-throughput TCR immunosequencing, statistical association of individual TCRs with disease status, and machine learning were combined to predict cytomegalovirus infection status. An early release that covered about 600 HLA-typed donors contained approximately 300 gigabases of sequencing data and tens of millions of unique TCR sequences. The study profiled the T cell repertoires of hundreds of subjects by immunosequencing and related them to cytomegalovirus serostatus. A handful of DR-DQ haplotypes were treated as single units for association and clustering because of strong linkage in the cohort. Of the roughly 420 genotyped donors, 80% to 90% were placed in the genetic ancestry cluster associated with self-reported Caucasian donors. An earlier analysis of around 540 of the donors applied high-throughput TCR beta sequencing to assess whether each TCR beta V gene segment acted as functional or pseudogenic. Along with the approximately 620-subject first cohort, a separate validation cohort of over a hundred different subjects was used. All discovery cohort repertoires had been generated on a single sequencing platform. Donor age, sex, ethnicity and CMV serostatus were compiled together with the repertoire data. In a later analysis, previously published TCR beta repertoires from 666 donors were re-analyzed and high-resolution HLA genotyping was added so that TCR occurrence patterns could be studied.

The cohort comprised some 730 healthy bone marrow donors. At the time of sampling, every cohort member was nominally healthy, though immune exposures that went unrecorded were likely present. The donor tested CMV seropositive, placing the donor among the approximately 290 seropositive members of the cohort. A peripheral blood sample was collected from each donor, and TCR beta sequencing was performed on peripheral blood mononuclear cells. Genomic DNA was extracted from the blood cell samples with the Qiagen DNeasy Blood Extraction Kit. The library was produced with the immunoSEQ multiplex PCR assay. For the multiplex PCR, a mixture combining 60 forward primers for TCR Vbeta segments and 13 reverse primers for TCR Jbeta segments was used. The CDR3 region of rearranged TCR beta genes was amplified from genomic DNA by a multiplex PCR assay. On the Illumina HiSeq System, the amplified TCR beta libraries were sequenced as 87-base-pair reads. Processing in the source paper ran as follows. Across the 500 to 700 repertoires, a later analysis counted 78 million or so unique TCR beta chains, roughly 11 million of which were shared by at least two donors. Raw reads were error-corrected and collapsed into unique sequences by a nearest-neighbor algorithm in which closely related sequences were merged to remove PCR and sequencing errors. Alignment of CDR3 sequences to IMGT reference sequences was used to assign V, D and J gene segments. For a sequence to be retained, a match of at least six nucleotides to both a V gene segment and a J gene segment was required. Rearrangements were called productive when the CDR3 lacked stop codons and stayed in frame with V and J; all others were non-productive. CDR3 was defined by IMGT convention, running from the second conserved V-encoded cysteine to the conserved J-encoded phenylalanine. The earlier analysis of around 640 of the donors excluded sequences that lacked an unambiguous match to a single V gene segment. In an earlier analysis of approximately 590 of the donors, V segments were called functional above 56.7% productive rearrangements and were called segregating when the between-donor standard deviation exceeded 5%. A statistical classification framework was developed to diagnose cytomegalovirus status using the catalog of TCR beta chain sequences. In a later analysis, TCR nucleotide sequences were compared against IMGT/GENE-DB human TR gene sequences so that V and J genes could be assigned. In a later analysis, CDR3 sequences and most-parsimonious VDJ recombination scenarios were assigned using the TCRdist pipeline. A later analysis defined each TCR beta chain by its CDR3 amino acid sequence plus V-gene family, and excluded reads lacking a unique V-gene family. In a later analysis, fewer than 650 highly shared, low-generation-probability nucleotide sequences were removed to address suspected cross-contamination and a sequencing artifact. A later analysis calculated a clonal expansion index for each public chain from normalized within-repertoire ranks of inferred template counts. A later analysis computed generation probabilities with a VDJ recombination model fitted to out-of-frame rearrangements, and checked the results against IGoR. In a later analysis, TCR-TCR, TCR-HLA and TCR-CMV co-occurrence was scored with hypergeometric tests, and a repertoire-size bias correction was applied to TCR pairs. To estimate false discovery rates, a later analysis permuted the HLA or CMV assignments 20 times. In a later analysis, co-occurring TCRs were grouped using DBSCAN, with TCRdist sequence similarity added in when clustering inside HLA-allele-positive subsets. For co-occurrence clustering, repertoires with fewer than 30,000 or more than 120,000 public chains were excluded, along with four to six repertoires with anomalous nucleotide sharing. The table was pulled from immuneACCESS by TCRdb, which kept in-frame rearrangements only. Such tables lose some clones; where checked, under half of the loss comes from unresolved V genes, and the rest has no known cause. Clone size and the V and J calls come from that table; the DNA yielded D and trimming. Here the sample has approximately 110,000 clones; around 70% occur a single time. The biggest ten clones account for roughly 5.9% of the sample.

Details on this clone: Its antigen remains unidentified. It has no much larger one-base neighbor in the sample; base qualities were not kept.

The CDR3 has 15 amino acids, counting the end cysteine and phenylalanine. The sequence is cut down to CDR3 DNA, 45 bases in frame from base 1. Compared with germline, V lacks 6 bases and J lacks 3 bases; bases without a gene match: 10. CDR1 and CDR2 are read off the germline V gene as SGHVS and FQNEAQ. The full study reports these points: Sequencing depth was assumed to be roughly uniform across donors in the presence/absence analyses, though that assumption may not hold. HLA typing was unavailable for some donors at each locus, so association tests used only the typed subset. It was suggested by the authors that the approach could potentially be generalized to other disease states and immunological phenotypes. The classifier was reported to diagnose cytomegalovirus status with high specificity and sensitivity in both the original and validation cohorts. In a later genetic analysis, a missense DCLRE1C variant was associated with V-gene and J-gene trimming of TCR beta chains, and the association was replicated in an independent cohort. A later analysis reported that several top co-occurrence clusters appeared linked to parvovirus B19, influenza, CMV and Epstein-Barr virus. In this cohort, only TCR beta chains were sequenced, and detectable features were limited by the absence of alpha or paired-chain data. In a later analysis, most CMV-associated TCR beta chains were found to appear HLA-restricted, with HLA associations seemingly driven largely by CMV exposure. A further reported finding was that TCR beta sequences accurately predicted the HLA-A and HLA-B alleles for most subjects in the first cohort. Three of the identified cytomegalovirus-associated TCR beta chains were confirmed in vitro to be specific for cytomegalovirus antigens. The earlier analysis of approximately 590 of the donors excluded 15 to 20 rarely observed V segments, including chromosome 9 orphons, because counts were too low. Correlated functional status among segregating V segments might be attributable to linkage disequilibrium, but an unknown experimental factor could not be ruled out. The 87-base-pair reads could not distinguish some IMGT-functional V segments, including TRBV6-2 and TRBV6-3, so those segments were excluded. According to a later genetic analysis, donors in an Asian-associated ancestry cluster had fewer N-insertions in productive TCRs than the approximately 690-donor mean. In an earlier analysis of approximately 600 of the donors, most TCR beta V segments were observed in productive rearrangements about 87% or about 30% of the time, broadly matching IMGT annotations. Across donors, most TCR sequences were observed very rarely, whereas some public TCRs were present in many individuals. When HLA alleles, especially DR and DQ, strongly co-occurred, TCR associations were difficult to assign to individual alleles. For the cohort, immune exposure information was limited to CMV serostatus. At a false discovery rate of 0.05, a later analysis linked around 17,000 TCR beta sequences to specific HLA alleles. In a later analysis, HLA-associated TCR beta chains were found to be more clonally expanded and to have lower generation probabilities than equally common non-associated chains. A cluster of highly shared sequence variants was judged likely to be a technical artifact of the sequencing pipeline. A total of about 180 TCR beta chains were listed by the study as associated with cytomegalovirus. According to a later analysis, TCR association rates differed among HLA loci, with DRB1 alleles showing the most associated TCRs and HLA-C alleles showing the fewest.

This TCR came from a woman in her 70s in good health and CMV-seropositive. Recombination connected TRBV7-8 to TRBJ2-5, with 7 central nucleotides matching TRBD2. The sample consisted of PBMCs. The CDR3 amino acid sequence is: CASSWVGTSEETQYF. At the DNA level, the sequence is TGTGCCAGCAGTTGGGTGGGAACTAGCGAAGAGACCCAGTACTTC.